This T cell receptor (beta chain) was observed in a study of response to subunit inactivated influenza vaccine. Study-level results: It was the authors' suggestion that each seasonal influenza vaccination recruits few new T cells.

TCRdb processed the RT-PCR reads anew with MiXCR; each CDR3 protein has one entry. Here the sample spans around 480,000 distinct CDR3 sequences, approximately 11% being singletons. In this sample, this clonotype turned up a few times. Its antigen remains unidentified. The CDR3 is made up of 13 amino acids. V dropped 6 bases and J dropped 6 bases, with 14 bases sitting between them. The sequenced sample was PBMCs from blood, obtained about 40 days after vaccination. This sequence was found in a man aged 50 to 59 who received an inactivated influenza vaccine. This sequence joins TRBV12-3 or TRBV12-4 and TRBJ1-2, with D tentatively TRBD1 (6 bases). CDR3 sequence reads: CASRPDRSHGYTF. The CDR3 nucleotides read TGTGCCAGCAGACCCGACAGGAGCCATGGCTACACCTTC.